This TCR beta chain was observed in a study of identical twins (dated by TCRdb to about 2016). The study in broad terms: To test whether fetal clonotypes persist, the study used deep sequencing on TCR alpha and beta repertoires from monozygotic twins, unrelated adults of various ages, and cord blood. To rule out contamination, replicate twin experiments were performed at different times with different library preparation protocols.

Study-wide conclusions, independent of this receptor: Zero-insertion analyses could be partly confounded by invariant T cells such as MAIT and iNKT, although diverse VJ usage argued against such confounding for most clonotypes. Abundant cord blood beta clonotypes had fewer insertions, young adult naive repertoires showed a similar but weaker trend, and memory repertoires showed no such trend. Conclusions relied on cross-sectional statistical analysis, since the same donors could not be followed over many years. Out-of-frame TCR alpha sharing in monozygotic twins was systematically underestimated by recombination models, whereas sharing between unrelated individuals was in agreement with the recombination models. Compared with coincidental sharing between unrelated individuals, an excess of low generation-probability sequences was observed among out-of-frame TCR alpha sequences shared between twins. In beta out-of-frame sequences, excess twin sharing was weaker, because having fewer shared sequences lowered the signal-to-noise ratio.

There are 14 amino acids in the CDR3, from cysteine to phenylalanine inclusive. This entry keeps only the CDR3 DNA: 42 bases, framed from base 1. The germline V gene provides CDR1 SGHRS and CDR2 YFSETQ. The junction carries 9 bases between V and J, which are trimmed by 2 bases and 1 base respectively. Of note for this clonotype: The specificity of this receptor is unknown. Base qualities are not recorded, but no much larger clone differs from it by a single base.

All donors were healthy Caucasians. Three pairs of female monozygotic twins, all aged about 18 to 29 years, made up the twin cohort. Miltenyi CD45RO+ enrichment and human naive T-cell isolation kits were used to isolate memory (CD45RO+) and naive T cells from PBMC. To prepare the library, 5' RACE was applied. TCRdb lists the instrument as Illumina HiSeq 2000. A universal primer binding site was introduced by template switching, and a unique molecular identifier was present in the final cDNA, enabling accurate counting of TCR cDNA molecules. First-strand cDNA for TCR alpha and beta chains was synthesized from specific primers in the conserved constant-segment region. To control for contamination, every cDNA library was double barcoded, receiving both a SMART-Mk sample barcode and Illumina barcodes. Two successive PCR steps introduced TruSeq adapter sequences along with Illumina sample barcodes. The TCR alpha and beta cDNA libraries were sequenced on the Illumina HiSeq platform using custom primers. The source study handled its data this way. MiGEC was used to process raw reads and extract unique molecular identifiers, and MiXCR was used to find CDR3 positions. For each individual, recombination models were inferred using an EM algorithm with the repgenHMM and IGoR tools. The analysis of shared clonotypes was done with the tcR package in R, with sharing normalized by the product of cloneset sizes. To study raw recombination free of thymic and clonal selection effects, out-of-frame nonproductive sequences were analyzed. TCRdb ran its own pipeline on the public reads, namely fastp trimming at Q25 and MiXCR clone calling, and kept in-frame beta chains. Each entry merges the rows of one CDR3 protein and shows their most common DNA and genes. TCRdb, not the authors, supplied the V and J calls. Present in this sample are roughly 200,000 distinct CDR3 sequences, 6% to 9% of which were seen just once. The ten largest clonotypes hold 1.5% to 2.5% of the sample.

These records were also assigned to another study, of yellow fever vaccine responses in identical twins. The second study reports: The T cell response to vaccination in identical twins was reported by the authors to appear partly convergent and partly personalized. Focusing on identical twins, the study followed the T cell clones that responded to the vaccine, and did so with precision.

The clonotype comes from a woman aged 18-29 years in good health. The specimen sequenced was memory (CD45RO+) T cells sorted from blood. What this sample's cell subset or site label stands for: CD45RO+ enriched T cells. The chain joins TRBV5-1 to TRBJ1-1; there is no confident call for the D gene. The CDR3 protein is CASSLQSPNTEAFF. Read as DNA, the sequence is TGCGCCAGCAGCTTACAGAGCCCGAACACTGAAGCTTTCTTT.